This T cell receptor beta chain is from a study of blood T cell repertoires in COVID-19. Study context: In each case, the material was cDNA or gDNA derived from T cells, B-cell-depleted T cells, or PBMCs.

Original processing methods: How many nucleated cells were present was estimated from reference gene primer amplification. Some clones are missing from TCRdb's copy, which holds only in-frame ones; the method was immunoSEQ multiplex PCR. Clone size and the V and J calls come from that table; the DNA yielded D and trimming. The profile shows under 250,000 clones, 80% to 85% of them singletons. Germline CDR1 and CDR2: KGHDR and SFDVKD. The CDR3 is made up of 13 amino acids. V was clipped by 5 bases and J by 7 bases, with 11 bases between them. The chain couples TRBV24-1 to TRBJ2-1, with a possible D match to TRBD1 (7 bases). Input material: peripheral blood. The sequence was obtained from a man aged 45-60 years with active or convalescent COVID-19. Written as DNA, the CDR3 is TGTGCCACCAGTGTCGCAGGGGGGAATGAGCAGTTCTTC. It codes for CATSVAGGNEQFF.